The 9 T cell receptor beta chains listed next were all sequenced from one sample in a study of breast tumors, draining lymph nodes, adjacent tissues (dated by TCRdb to between 2015 and 2016). The library was obtained by multiplex PCR. Sequencing instrument: Illumina HiSeq 2000. TCRdb trimmed the raw reads at Q25, called clones with MiXCR and kept productive beta chains. Rows merge per CDR3 protein into single entries with the most common DNA and genes. This sample is represented by about 230,000 distinct CDR3 sequences; roughly 32% of them were singletons. The ten biggest clones cover approximately 1.4% of the sample. Lymph node samples came from the axillary draining lymph nodes of breast cancer patients. What was sequenced was axillary lymph node tissue. All receptors come from a female donor with breast cancer. Some clones in this sample may be carry-over from other donors' samples.

Turning to this clonotype: A clone one base away is much larger, so this may be a read error. The rearrangement uses TRBV13 and TRBJ2-7; 8 bases align to TRBD1. The V gene's germline CDR1 is PRHDT and CDR2 FYEKMQ (reference sequence). The CDR3 has 15 residues. The CDR3 reads CAGSSPGQALYEQYF. CDR3 nucleotide sequence: TGTGCCGGCAGCTCTCCGGGACAGGCCCTCTACGAGCAGTACTTC.

For this clonotype: A read error is possible here, since a much larger clone lies one base away. This chain connects TRBV20-1 to TRBJ2-7; D call uncertain. The CDR3 covers 14 residues. Germline values: CDR1 DFQATT, CDR2 SNEGSKA (reference sequence). With 1 base removed from V and 6 bases from J, the gap between germline ends came to 16 bases. The CDR3 DNA reads as TGCAGTGCTAGAGGAGGTGGGCATTCCGCCGAGCAGTACTTC. Encoded protein: CSARGGGHSAEQYF.

The chain has TRBV7-9 and TRBJ1-1, with TRBD1 identical over 7 bases. J was trimmed by 1 base and V by 6 bases; bases with no gene match: 2. CDR3 length equals 13 residues. Germline V gene lookup returns CDR1 SEHNR and CDR2 FQNEAQ (reference sequence). CDR3 amino acids: CASSRQGNTEAFF. Here the CDR3 DNA reads TGTGCCAGCAGTCGACAGGGGAACACTGAAGCTTTCTTT.

The V and J genes are TRBV27 and TRBJ2-1; D unresolved. This CDR3 region has 13 residues. The V end was cut by 4 bases, the J end by 1 base, with 5 bases between. The V gene's germline CDR1 is MNHEY and CDR2 SMNVEV (reference sequence). The CDR3 DNA is TGTGCCAGCAGTTCAGGATCCTACAATGAGCAGTTCTTC. As protein: CASSSGSYNEQFF.

This clonotype was observed many times. This chain links TRBV11-2 with TRBJ2-4; 11 nucleotides align to TRBD2. The germline V gene encodes CDR1 SGHAT and CDR2 FQNNGV. The trim removed 5 bases at V and 8 bases at J, leaving 5 bases unmatched. The CDR3 loop spans 14 amino acids. The CDR3 DNA reads TGTGCCAGCAGCCTAGCGGGAGGATGGGACATTCAGTACTTC. It codes for CASSLAGGWDIQYF.

Details on this clonotype: One end of the junction fails to match germline, which may point to a read error. The chain employs TRBV5-1 and TRBJ2-3; D is ambiguous. This CDR3 is 14 amino acids long. CDR1 and CDR2 (germline): SGHRS, YFSETQ. This chain's CDR3 is CASSLEGSTDTRYF. The CDR3 DNA is TGCGCCAGCAGCTTGGAAGGGTCCACAGACACGCGGTATTTT.

This clonotype has ten or more counts. This sequence joins TRBV18 and TRBJ1-6, with 7 bases matching TRBD1. Germline V gene sequence: CDR1 KGHSH, CDR2 LQKENI. This CDR3 is built from 15 residues. V shed 6 bases and J 10 bases; nucleotides not matched to a gene: 12. CDR3 residues: CASSSTQGESSPLHF. The CDR3 DNA is TGTGCCAGCTCCTCCACTCAGGGGGAGAGCTCACCCCTCCACTTT.

In this sample, this clonotype turned up many times. The gene calls are TRBV9 and TRBJ2-1; 9 bases agree with TRBD2. This CDR3 is built from 14 residues. CDR1 SGDLS and CDR2 YYNGEE come from the germline V gene. The CDR3 loop reads CASGRGGAYNEQFF. The CDR3 bases are TGTGCGAGCGGGCGGGGGGGGGCCTACAATGAGCAGTTCTTC.

Ten or more counts support this clonotype. The chain has TRBV18 and TRBJ1-5; 7 nucleotides match TRBD1. Germline CDR1 and CDR2: KGHSH and LQKENI. The length of the CDR3 is 15 residues. The ends lost 3 bases at V and 6 bases at J; junction bases unmatched: 8. CDR3 protein: CASSPATGVSQPQHF. As DNA, the CDR3 is TGTGCCAGCTCACCCGCTACAGGGGTAAGTCAGCCCCAGCATTTT.